The rows below give T cell receptor beta chains drawn from one sample of a study of cytomegalovirus exposure and HLA in healthy donors. The protocol was immunoSEQ multiplex PCR, while the TCRdb copy is restricted to in-frame clones and leaves out a portion. The sample lists 60,000 or so clones; approximately 80% were seen once. Material: PBMCs. These receptors were collected from a man in his forties in good health and CMV-seronegative. Both conserved end residues are part of each CDR3. A D gene is named only where the DNA matches it firmly. Clone size is not always given. Where it is, it says once, few, many or a class for expanded clones.

V gene: TRBV30
clone size: once
D gene: .
J gene: TRBJ2-7
CDR3 protein: CACDTGAGNEQYF
CDR3 DNA: TGTGCCTGCGACACAGGGGCGGGGAACGAGCAGTACTTC

V gene: TRBV4-3
clone size: .
D gene: TRBD1
J gene: TRBJ2-3
CDR3 protein: CASSQVTGGTNTDTQYF
CDR3 DNA: TGCGCCAGCAGCCAAGTTACAGGGGGCACGAACACAGATACGCAGTATTTT

V gene: TRBV30
clone size: .
D gene: .
J gene: TRBJ2-3
CDR3 protein: CAWSLRDFTDTQYF
CDR3 DNA: TGTGCCTGGAGTCTTCGGGACTTCACAGATACGCAGTATTTT

V gene: TRBV7-2
clone size: few
D gene: .
J gene: TRBJ2-2
CDR3 protein: CASSKENRVAGELFF
CDR3 DNA: TGTGCCAGCAGCAAAGAGAACAGGGTTGCCGGGGAGCTGTTTTTT

V gene: TRBV5-1
clone size: .
D gene: TRBD2
J gene: TRBJ2-7
CDR3 protein: CASSSSGGMTYEQYF
CDR3 DNA: TGCGCCAGCAGCTCTAGCGGGGGGATGACCTACGAGCAGTACTTC

V gene: TRBV6-1
clone size: .
D gene: TRBD2
J gene: TRBJ2-5
CDR3 protein: CASSDWGGETQYF
CDR3 DNA: TGTGCCAGCAGTGATTGGGGGGGGGAGACCCAGTACTTC

V gene: TRBV2
clone size: .
D gene: .
J gene: TRBJ1-5
CDR3 protein: CASNGNDQPQHF
CDR3 DNA: TGTGCCAGCAACGGGAACGATCAGCCCCAGCATTTT

V gene: TRBV11-3
clone size: .
D gene: .
J gene: TRBJ2-1
CDR3 protein: CASSLASFSYNEQFF
CDR3 DNA: TGTGCCAGCAGCTTAGCCAGTTTCTCCTACAATGAGCAGTTCTTC

V gene: TRBV4-3
clone size: .
D gene: .
J gene: TRBJ1-1
CDR3 protein: CASSHEGGNTEAFF
CDR3 DNA: TGCGCCAGCAGCCATGAAGGGGGTAACACTGAAGCTTTCTTT

V gene: TRBV6-6
clone size: .
D gene: TRBD1
J gene: TRBJ2-7
CDR3 protein: CASSLDRGYEQCF
CDR3 DNA: TGTGCCAGCAGCTTGGACAGGGGCTACGAGCAGTGCTTC

V gene: TRBV5-1
clone size: .
D gene: TRBD1
J gene: TRBJ1-3
CDR3 protein: CASSSGQGAPSGNTIYF
CDR3 DNA: TGCGCCAGCAGCTCCGGACAGGGGGCCCCGTCCGGAAACACCATATATTTT

V gene: TRBV2
clone size: .
D gene: TRBD2
J gene: TRBJ2-2
CDR3 protein: CASSDRGGLGELFF
CDR3 DNA: TGTGCCAGCAGTGACCGGGGGGGTCTCGGGGAGCTGTTTTTT

V gene: TRBV5-4
clone size: .
D gene: .
J gene: TRBJ2-7
CDR3 protein: CASSFVGGEQYF
CDR3 DNA: TGTGCCAGCAGCTTTGTCGGGGGCGAGCAGTACTTC

V gene: TRBV18
clone size: .
D gene: TRBD1
J gene: TRBJ1-5
CDR3 protein: CASSPKSDRDNQPQHF
CDR3 DNA: TGTGCCAGCTCACCGAAGTCGGACAGGGACAATCAGCCCCAGCATTTT

V gene: TRBV28
clone size: once
D gene: .
J gene: TRBJ1-6
CDR3 protein: CASRTPGNSPLHF
CDR3 DNA: TGTGCCAGCAGGACCCCAGGGAATTCACCCCTCCACTTT

V gene: TRBV5-1
clone size: .
D gene: .
J gene: TRBJ1-1
CDR3 protein: CASSLERIPNTEAFF
CDR3 DNA: TGCGCCAGCAGCTTGGAGAGGATCCCGAACACTGAAGCTTTCTTT

V gene: TRBV18
clone size: .
D gene: .
J gene: TRBJ1-2
CDR3 protein: CASSPASRANYGYTF
CDR3 DNA: TGTGCCAGCTCACCAGCGAGCAGGGCTAACTATGGCTACACCTTC

V gene: TRBV4-3
clone size: .
D gene: .
J gene: TRBJ2-1
CDR3 protein: CASSQGGGGGLSYNEQFF
CDR3 DNA: TGCGCCAGCAGCCAAGGAGGGGGCGGGGGGCTTTCCTACAATGAGCAGTTCTTC

V gene: TRBV9
clone size: .
D gene: .
J gene: TRBJ2-7
CDR3 protein: CASSVEGVMGAYEQYF
CDR3 DNA: TGTGCCAGCAGCGTAGAGGGGGTAATGGGCGCCTACGAGCAGTACTTC

V gene: TRBV27
clone size: .
D gene: .
J gene: TRBJ2-1
CDR3 protein: CASSSTFEQFF
CDR3 DNA: TGTGCCAGCAGTTCCACTTTTGAGCAGTTCTTC

V gene: TRBV5-6
clone size: .
D gene: TRBD1
J gene: TRBJ1-3
CDR3 protein: CASTVQGVHFSENTIYF
CDR3 DNA: TGTGCCAGCACGGTACAGGGGGTACATTTCTCCGAAAACACCATATATTTT

V gene: TRBV6-6
clone size: .
D gene: .
J gene: TRBJ1-5
CDR3 protein: CASSYQPDGHQHF
CDR3 DNA: TGTGCCAGCAGTTACCAACCCGATGGGCACCAGCATTTT

V gene: TRBV4-3
clone size: once
D gene: .
J gene: TRBJ1-6
CDR3 protein: CASSQANLRVNSPLHF
CDR3 DNA: TGCGCCAGCAGCCAAGCAAACCTGCGGGTAAATTCACCCCTCCACTTT

V gene: TRBV6-5
clone size: .
D gene: .
J gene: TRBJ2-3
CDR3 protein: CASREEPARDTQYF
CDR3 DNA: TGTGCCAGCAGAGAAGAGCCCGCCCGGGATACGCAGTATTTT

V gene: TRBV14
clone size: once
D gene: .
J gene: TRBJ1-3
CDR3 protein: CASSARIGNTIYF
CDR3 DNA: TGTGCCAGCAGCGCGCGGATTGGAAACACCATATATTTT

V gene: TRBV5-1
clone size: once
D gene: TRBD1
J gene: TRBJ1-5
CDR3 protein: CASSFNPGQGGQPQHF
CDR3 DNA: TGCGCCAGCAGCTTCAACCCCGGACAGGGCGGTCAGCCCCAGCATTTT

V gene: TRBV29-1
clone size: .
D gene: .
J gene: TRBJ2-7
CDR3 protein: CSVEGGDSSAYEQYF
CDR3 DNA: TGCAGCGTTGAAGGCGGGGACAGTAGTGCCTACGAGCAGTACTTC

V gene: TRBV5-4
clone size: .
D gene: TRBD2
J gene: TRBJ2-7
CDR3 protein: CASSSRGGSFTKEQYF
CDR3 DNA: TGTGCCAGCAGCTCCCGGGGAGGGTCATTCACCAAGGAGCAGTACTTC

V gene: TRBV7-2
clone size: .
D gene: .
J gene: TRBJ1-2
CDR3 protein: CASSLTDYGYTF
CDR3 DNA: TGTGCCAGCAGCTTGACTGACTATGGCTACACCTTC

V gene: TRBV2
clone size: .
D gene: TRBD1
J gene: TRBJ1-6
CDR3 protein: CASSGGQRDNSPLHF
CDR3 DNA: TGTGCCAGCAGTGGGGGACAGAGAGATAATTCACCCCTCCACTTT

V gene: TRBV30
clone size: .
D gene: .
J gene: TRBJ1-1
CDR3 protein: CALNGENTEAFF
CDR3 DNA: TGTGCCCTTAACGGGGAGAACACTGAAGCTTTCTTT

V gene: TRBV4-1
clone size: once
D gene: .
J gene: TRBJ2-1
CDR3 protein: CASSQAPDYNEQFF
CDR3 DNA: TGCGCCAGCAGCCAAGCGCCAGACTACAATGAGCAGTTCTTC

V gene: TRBV5-6
clone size: .
D gene: .
J gene: TRBJ1-6
CDR3 protein: CASSPGDSPLHF
CDR3 DNA: TGTGCCAGCAGCCCAGGGGATTCACCCCTCCACTTT

V gene: TRBV18
clone size: .
D gene: .
J gene: TRBJ1-4
CDR3 protein: CASSPGGMGEKLFF
CDR3 DNA: TGTGCCAGCTCACCCGGGGGGATGGGTGAAAAACTGTTTTTT

V gene: TRBV7-2
clone size: .
D gene: TRBD1
J gene: TRBJ2-7
CDR3 protein: CASSSYRGHSYEQYF
CDR3 DNA: TGTGCCAGCAGCTCTTACAGGGGACACTCCTACGAGCAGTACTTC

V gene: TRBV7-2
clone size: .
D gene: TRBD2
J gene: TRBJ2-5
CDR3 protein: CASSLRRLAGTETQYF
CDR3 DNA: TGTGCCAGCAGCTTACGGCGGCTAGCGGGGACAGAGACCCAGTACTTC

V gene: TRBV11-1
clone size: .
D gene: TRBD2
J gene: TRBJ2-5
CDR3 protein: CASSFRGEYQETQYF
CDR3 DNA: TGTGCCAGCAGCTTCCGGGGGGAGTACCAAGAGACCCAGTACTTC

V gene: TRBV9
clone size: .
D gene: .
J gene: TRBJ2-1
CDR3 protein: CASSERFGLDEQFF
CDR3 DNA: TGTGCCAGCAGCGAGCGGTTTGGTCTAGATGAGCAGTTCTTC

V gene: TRBV5-4
clone size: .
D gene: .
J gene: TRBJ2-4
CDR3 protein: CASSEGDKNIQYF
CDR3 DNA: TGTGCCAGCAGCGAGGGGGACAAAAACATTCAGTACTTC

V gene: TRBV6-1
clone size: .
D gene: .
J gene: TRBJ1-4
CDR3 protein: CAIQEMEKLFF
CDR3 DNA: TGTGCGATACAGGAGATGGAAAAACTGTTTTTT

V gene: TRBV7-2
clone size: .
D gene: TRBD1
J gene: TRBJ2-1
CDR3 protein: CASSVRQGANEQFF
CDR3 DNA: TGTGCCAGCAGCGTGCGACAGGGAGCGAATGAGCAGTTCTTC

V gene: TRBV30
clone size: .
D gene: .
J gene: TRBJ1-1
CDR3 protein: CAWSVGGARTNTEAFF
CDR3 DNA: TGTGCCTGGAGTGTAGGGGGGGCTAGGACGAACACTGAAGCTTTCTTT

V gene: TRBV2
clone size: .
D gene: .
J gene: TRBJ1-6
CDR3 protein: CASSVRQIDSPLHF
CDR3 DNA: TGTGCCAGCAGTGTTCGACAGATAGATTCACCCCTCCACTTT

V gene: TRBV19
clone size: .
D gene: TRBD2
J gene: TRBJ2-5
CDR3 protein: CASSIASGGAEETQYF
CDR3 DNA: TGTGCCAGTAGTATAGCTAGCGGGGGGGCGGAAGAGACCCAGTACTTC

V gene: TRBV5-1
clone size: .
D gene: .
J gene: TRBJ1-1
CDR3 protein: CASSLVGGANQGEAFF
CDR3 DNA: TGCGCCAGCAGCTTGGTAGGGGGGGCAAACCAGGGGGAAGCTTTCTTT

V gene: TRBV11-3
clone size: .
D gene: TRBD1
J gene: TRBJ2-5
CDR3 protein: CASSKSGQLHQETQYF
CDR3 DNA: TGTGCCAGCAGCAAATCGGGACAGCTTCACCAAGAGACCCAGTACTTC

V gene: TRBV15
clone size: .
D gene: TRBD1
J gene: TRBJ2-3
CDR3 protein: CATSRAGTGFSGTDTQYF
CDR3 DNA: TGTGCCACCAGCAGAGCTGGGACAGGGTTTTCGGGCACAGATACGCAGTATTTT

V gene: TRBV6-6
clone size: once
D gene: TRBD1
J gene: TRBJ2-2
CDR3 protein: CASSHSRTGDTGELFF
CDR3 DNA: TGTGCCAGCAGCCATAGTCGGACAGGGGACACCGGGGAGCTGTTTTTT

V gene: TRBV7-9
clone size: once
D gene: TRBD2
J gene: TRBJ2-2
CDR3 protein: CASSTRVAGDSTGELFF
CDR3 DNA: TGTGCCAGCAGCACGCGAGTAGCGGGGGACTCCACCGGGGAGCTGTTTTTT